Given below is one TCR beta chain in context. This record belongs to a study of cytotoxic CD8 clonotypes in ibrutinib-treated CLL. About the study: Outcomes included some 25 partial and 2 complete responses; after median approximately six years, roughly 15 stayed remitted and around 12 progressed.

V shed 3 bases, J shed 6 bases, and the junction held 5 bases outside the gene matches. This CDR3 has 14 amino acids. The germline CDR1 and CDR2 sequences are GTSNPN and SVGIG (reference sequence). The method was immunoSEQ multiplex PCR; TCRdb's version includes in-frame clones alone and lacks a portion of them. The repertoire holds approximately 160,000 clones, about 88% seen once, with roughly 3% in the top ten. The chain employs TRBV30 and TRBJ1-4; 9 nucleotides agree with TRBD1. The receptor was isolated from a human donor with chronic lymphocytic leukemia. Sequencing used PBMCs, obtained at disease progression, from a patient treated with ibrutinib. The CDR3 loop reads CAWSGTGLDEKLFF. CDR3 coding DNA: TGTGCCTGGAGCGGGACAGGGTTGGATGAAAAACTGTTTTTT.